These 5 T cell receptor beta chains share one sample of origin, sequenced in a study of T cell changes during pregnancy in multiple sclerosis. Sequenced by immunoSEQ multiplex PCR; TCRdb stores in-frame clones only, minus some. The sample lists around 100,000 clones; roughly 93% were seen once. The sequenced sample was peripheral blood, obtained before pregnancy. These receptor sequences come from a female donor with multiple sclerosis, enrolled in a pregnancy study.

As regards this clone: The same CDR3 can be traced to other DNA sequences in this sample. The chain joins TRBV29-1 to TRBJ1-1, with 12 nucleotides matching TRBD1. The V segment lost 6 bases and the J segment 1 base; nucleotides outside the gene matches: 6. The CDR3 contains 15 residues. From germline, CDR1 is SQVTM and CDR2 ANQGSEA. CDR3 in amino acids: CSVAGTGGRNTEAFF. CDR3 coding DNA: TGCAGCGTGGCCGGGACAGGGGGCAGGAACACTGAAGCTTTCTTT. The whole variable domain, remainder taken from reference TRBV29-1 and TRBJ1-1, is SAVISQKPSRDICQRGTSLTIQCQVDSQVTMMFWYRQQPGQSLTLIATANQGSEATYESGFVIDKFPISRPNLTFSTLTVSNMSPEDSSIYLCSVAGTGGRNTEAFFGQGTRLTVV.

The chain links TRBV5-1 to TRBJ2-4, with D perhaps TRBD2 (6 bases). The V gene's germline CDR1 is SGHRS and CDR2 YFSETQ. Trimming took 4 bases from V and 7 from J, leaving 15 bases between them. This CDR3 has 14 residues. The CDR3 region has the DNA TGCGCCAGCAGCCAGGAGGGACTGGAGAACATTCAGTACTTC. Translated, it gives CASSQEGLENIQYF. Based on the CDR3 plus reference TRBV5-1 and TRBJ2-4, the full variable domain is KAGVTQTPRYLIKTRGQQVTLSCSPISGHRSVSWYQQTPGQGLQFLFEYFSETQRNKGNFPGRFSGRQFSNSRSEMNVSTLELGDSALYLCASSQEGLENIQYFGAGTRLSVL.

The table lists this clone with a count of one. Distinct nucleotide sequences in the sample also encode this CDR3. The V call is TRBV7-9, the J call TRBJ1-5, with D tentatively TRBD1 (5 bases). The germline V gene encodes CDR1 SEHNR and CDR2 FQNEAQ (reference sequence). This CDR3 comprises 15 residues. Trimming stripped 2 bases from V and 2 bases from J, with 10 bases between. The DNA of the CDR3 is TGTGCCAGCAGCTTAACGGGAGGGGGCAATCAGCCCCAGCATTTT. Protein: CASSLTGGGNQPQHF. Full variable domain (outside the CDR3, taken from reference TRBV7-9 and TRBJ1-5): DTGVSQNPRHKITKRGQNVTFRCDPISEHNRLYWYRQTLGQGPEFLTYFQNEAQLEKSRLLSDRFSAERPKGSFSTLEIQRTEQGDSAMYLCASSLTGGGNQPQHFGDGTRLSIL.

The rearrangement links TRBV6-1 to TRBJ2-7, with 9 bases that match TRBD1. Per germline, CDR1 MNHNS and CDR2 SASEGT. The CDR3 covers 13 residues. The ends lost 6 bases at V and 2 bases at J; junction bases unmatched: 2. The DNA of the CDR3 is TGTGCCAGCAGGCACAGGGGGCCCTACGAGCAGTACTTC. It yields the protein CASRHRGPYEQYF.

J is TRBJ2-7 and V is TRBV28, with 7 positions matching TRBD1. The CDR3 contains 14 residues. Losses at the gene ends were 3 bases for V and 4 bases for J; bases not matched to a gene: 6. Germline CDR1 is MDHEN and CDR2 is SYDVKM. The CDR3 loop reads CASSLRGPGYEQYF. The CDR3 DNA reads TGTGCCAGCAGTTTGAGGGGGCCGGGGTACGAGCAGTACTTC.